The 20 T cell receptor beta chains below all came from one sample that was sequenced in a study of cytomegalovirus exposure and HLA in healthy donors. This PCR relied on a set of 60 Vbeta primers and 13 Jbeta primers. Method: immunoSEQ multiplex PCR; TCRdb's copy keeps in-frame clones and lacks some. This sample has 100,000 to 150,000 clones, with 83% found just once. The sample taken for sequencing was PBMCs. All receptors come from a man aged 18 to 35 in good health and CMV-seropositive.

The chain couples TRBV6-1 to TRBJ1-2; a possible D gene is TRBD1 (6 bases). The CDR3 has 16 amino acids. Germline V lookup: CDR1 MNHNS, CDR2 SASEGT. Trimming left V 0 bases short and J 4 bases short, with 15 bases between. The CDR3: CASSEAGGAGSYGYTF. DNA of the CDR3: TGTGCCAGCAGTGAAGCGGGGGGGGCAGGCAGCTATGGCTACACCTTC.

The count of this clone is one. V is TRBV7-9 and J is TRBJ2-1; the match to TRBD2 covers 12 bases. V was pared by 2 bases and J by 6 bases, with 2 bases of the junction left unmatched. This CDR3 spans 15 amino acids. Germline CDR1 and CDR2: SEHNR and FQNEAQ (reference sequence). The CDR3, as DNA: TGTGCCAGCAGCTTAAAACTAGCGGGGGGCAATGAGCAGTTCTTC. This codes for CASSLKLAGGNEQFF.

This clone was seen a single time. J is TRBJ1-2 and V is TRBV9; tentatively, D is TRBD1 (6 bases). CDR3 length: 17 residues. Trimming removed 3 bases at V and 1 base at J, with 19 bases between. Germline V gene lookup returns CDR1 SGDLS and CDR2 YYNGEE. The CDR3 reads CASSDNRVVHDNYGYTF. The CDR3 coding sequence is TGTGCCAGCAGCGACAACAGGGTTGTCCACGATAACTATGGCTACACCTTC.

CDR3 loop: CASSQGTGAYNEQFF. For the CDR3, the DNA is TGCGCCAGCAGCCAAGGGACAGGGGCCTACAATGAGCAGTTCTTC. The chain carries TRBV5-1 and TRBJ2-1; TRBD1 agrees at 10 bases. Germline CDR1 is SGHRS and CDR2 is YFSETQ. Germline trimming cut 4 bases from V and 2 bases from J; bases unmatched to any gene: 3. This CDR3 contains 15 residues.

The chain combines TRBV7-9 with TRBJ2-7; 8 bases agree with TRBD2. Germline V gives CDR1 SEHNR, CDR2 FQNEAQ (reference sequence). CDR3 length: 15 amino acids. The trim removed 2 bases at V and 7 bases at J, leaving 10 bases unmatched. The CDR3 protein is CASSLLAAGVGEQYF. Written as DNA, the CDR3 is TGTGCCAGCAGCTTACTCGCAGCGGGGGTGGGGGAGCAGTACTTC.

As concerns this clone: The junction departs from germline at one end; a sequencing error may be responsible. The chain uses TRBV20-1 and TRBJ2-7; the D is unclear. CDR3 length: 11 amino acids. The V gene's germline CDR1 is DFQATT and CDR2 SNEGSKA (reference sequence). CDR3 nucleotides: TGCAGTGCTGGAGAGTACAACGAGCAGTACTTC. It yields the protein CSAGEYNEQYF.

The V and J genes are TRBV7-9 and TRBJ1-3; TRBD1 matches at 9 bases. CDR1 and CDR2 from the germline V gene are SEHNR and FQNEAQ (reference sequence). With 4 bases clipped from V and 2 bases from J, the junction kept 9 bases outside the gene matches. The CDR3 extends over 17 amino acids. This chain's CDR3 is CASSSPARQGAGNTIYF. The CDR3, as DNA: TGTGCCAGCAGCTCCCCCGCTAGACAGGGGGCTGGAAACACCATATATTTT.

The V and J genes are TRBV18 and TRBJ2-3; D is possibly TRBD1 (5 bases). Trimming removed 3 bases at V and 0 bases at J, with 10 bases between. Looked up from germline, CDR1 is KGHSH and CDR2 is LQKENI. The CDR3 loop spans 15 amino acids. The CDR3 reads CASSPGATSTDTQYF. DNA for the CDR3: TGTGCCAGCTCACCTGGGGCAACTAGCACAGATACGCAGTATTTT.

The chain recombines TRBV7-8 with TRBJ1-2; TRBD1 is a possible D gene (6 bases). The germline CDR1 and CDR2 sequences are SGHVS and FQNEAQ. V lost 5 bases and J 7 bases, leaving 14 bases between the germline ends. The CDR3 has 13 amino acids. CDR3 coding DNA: TGTGCCAGCAGCCACAGGGAACAGGCTGGCTACACCTTC. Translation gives CASSHREQAGYTF. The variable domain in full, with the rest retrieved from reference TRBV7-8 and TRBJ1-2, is GAGVSQSPRYKVAKRGQDVALRCDPISGHVSLFWYQQALGQGPEFLTYFQNEAQLDKSGLPSDRFFAERPEGSVSTLKIQRTQQEDSAVYLCASSHREQAGYTFGSGTRLTVV.

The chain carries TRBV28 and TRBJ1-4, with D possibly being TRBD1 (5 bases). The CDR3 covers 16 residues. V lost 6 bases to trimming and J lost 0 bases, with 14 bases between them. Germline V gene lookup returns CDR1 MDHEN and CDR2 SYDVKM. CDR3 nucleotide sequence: TGTGCCAGCAGCCCCTCGGACACGGCAACTAATGAAAAACTGTTTTTT. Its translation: CASSPSDTATNEKLFF.

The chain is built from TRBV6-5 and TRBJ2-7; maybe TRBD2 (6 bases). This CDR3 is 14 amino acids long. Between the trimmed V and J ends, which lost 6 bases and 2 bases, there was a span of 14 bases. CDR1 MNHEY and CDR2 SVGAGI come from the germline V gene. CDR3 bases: TGTGCCAGCAGCCCCGGGGGTGGTCCCTACGAGCAGTACTTC. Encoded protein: CASSPGGGPYEQYF.

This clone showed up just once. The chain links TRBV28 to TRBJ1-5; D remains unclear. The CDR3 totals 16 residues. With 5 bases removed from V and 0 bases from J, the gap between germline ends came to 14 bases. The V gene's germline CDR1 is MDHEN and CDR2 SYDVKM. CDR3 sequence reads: CASSPSADNSNQPQHF. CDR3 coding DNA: TGTGCCAGCAGTCCCTCAGCCGACAATAGCAATCAGCCCCAGCATTTT.

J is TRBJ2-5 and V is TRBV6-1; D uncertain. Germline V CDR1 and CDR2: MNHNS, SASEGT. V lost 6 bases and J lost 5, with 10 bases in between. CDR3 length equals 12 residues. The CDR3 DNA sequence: TGTGCCAGCAGCGCCCTATACGAGACCCAGTACTTC. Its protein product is CASSALYETQYF.

CDR3 sequence reads: CAWIPRDRRYGYTF. In DNA form, the CDR3 reads TGTGCCTGGATCCCCCGGGACAGGCGCTATGGCTACACCTTC. The V gene is TRBV30, the J gene TRBJ1-2; 8 positions agree with TRBD1. The CDR3 length is 14 residues. Germline V CDR1 and CDR2: GTSNPN, SVGIG (reference sequence). With 4 bases clipped from V and 4 bases from J, the junction kept 8 bases outside the gene matches.

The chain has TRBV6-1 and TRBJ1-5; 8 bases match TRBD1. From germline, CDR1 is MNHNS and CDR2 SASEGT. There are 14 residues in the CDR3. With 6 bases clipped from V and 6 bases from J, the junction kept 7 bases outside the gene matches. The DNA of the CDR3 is TGTGCCAGCAGGAAGGACAGGGAGTCTCAGCCCCAGCATTTT. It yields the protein CASRKDRESQPQHF.

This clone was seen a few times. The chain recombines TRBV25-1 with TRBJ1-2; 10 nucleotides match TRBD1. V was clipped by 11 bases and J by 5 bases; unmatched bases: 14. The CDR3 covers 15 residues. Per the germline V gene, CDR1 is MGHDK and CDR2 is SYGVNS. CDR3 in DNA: TGTGCCTCCGAGCCGCCGGGACAGGGGAGGTATGGCTACACCTTC. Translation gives CASEPPGQGRYGYTF.

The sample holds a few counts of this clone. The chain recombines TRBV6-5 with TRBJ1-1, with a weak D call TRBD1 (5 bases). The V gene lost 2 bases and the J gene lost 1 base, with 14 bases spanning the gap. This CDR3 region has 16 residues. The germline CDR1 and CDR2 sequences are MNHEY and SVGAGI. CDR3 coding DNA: TGTGCCAGCAGTTACCGGACAAACCAGGGGAACACTGAAGCTTTCTTT. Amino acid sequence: CASSYRTNQGNTEAFF.

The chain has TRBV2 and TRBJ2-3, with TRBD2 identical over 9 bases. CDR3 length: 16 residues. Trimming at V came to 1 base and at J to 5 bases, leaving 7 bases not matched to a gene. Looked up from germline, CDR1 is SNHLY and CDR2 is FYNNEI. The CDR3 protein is CASSEDALAGIDTQYF. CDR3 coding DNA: TGTGCCAGCAGTGAAGATGCGCTAGCGGGGATAGATACGCAGTATTTT.

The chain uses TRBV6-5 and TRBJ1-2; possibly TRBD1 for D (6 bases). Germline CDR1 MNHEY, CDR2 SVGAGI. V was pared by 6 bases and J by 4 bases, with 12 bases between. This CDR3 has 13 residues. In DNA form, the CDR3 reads TGTGCCAGCAGGGAGACAGGAGCCTATGGCTACACCTTC. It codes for CASRETGAYGYTF.

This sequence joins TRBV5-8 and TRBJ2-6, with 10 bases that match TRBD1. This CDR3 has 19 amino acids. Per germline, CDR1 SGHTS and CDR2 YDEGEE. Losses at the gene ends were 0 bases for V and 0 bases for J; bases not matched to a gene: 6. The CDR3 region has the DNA TGTGCCAGCAGCTTGGTTCAACGGACAGGGGGCTCTGGGGCCAACGTCCTGACTTTC. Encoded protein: CASSLVQRTGGSGANVLTF.